This is a list of T cell receptor beta chains from one sample in a study of shared clonotypes between healthy human individuals. The repertoire was sequenced with immunoSEQ multiplex PCR; TCRdb's copy has only in-frame clones and lacks some. The data contain 180,000 or so clones, approximately 92% of them singletons. The sequencing input was naive CD4+ T cells sorted from blood. All receptors come from a woman aged 25 to 39 in good health. Both conserved end residues are part of each CDR3. The order of the fields is CDR3 DNA, CDR3 protein, CDR3 length, J gene, clone size, D gene, V gene. D genes are given only for firm matches. The listing skips clone size in some rows; elsewhere it reads once, few, many or a size class.

CDR3 DNA: TGTGCCAGCTCCCCGGCGGGGGGGGCTCAGCCCCAGCATTTT
CDR3 protein: CASSPAGGAQPQHF
CDR3 length: 14
J gene: TRBJ1-5
clone size: NA
D gene: NA
V gene: TRBV18

CDR3 DNA: TGTGCCAGCTCACTGGGACAGCAAGAGACCCAGTACTTC
CDR3 protein: CASSLGQQETQYF
CDR3 length: 13
J gene: TRBJ2-5
clone size: NA
D gene: TRBD1
V gene: TRBV18

CDR3 DNA: TGTGCCAGCAGTCCCGCCGGGACAGGGGGCTACGAGCAGTACTTC
CDR3 protein: CASSPAGTGGYEQYF
CDR3 length: 15
J gene: TRBJ2-7
clone size: NA
D gene: TRBD1
V gene: TRBV27

CDR3 DNA: TGTGCCAGCCTCCGGCAAGGGATGAACACTGAAGCTTTCTTT
CDR3 protein: CASLRQGMNTEAFF
CDR3 length: 14
J gene: TRBJ1-1
clone size: NA
D gene: NA
V gene: TRBV2

CDR3 DNA: TGTGCCAGCAGCTTGGGTACAGGATTTCAAGAGACCCAGTACTTC
CDR3 protein: CASSLGTGFQETQYF
CDR3 length: 15
J gene: TRBJ2-5
clone size: NA
D gene: NA
V gene: TRBV7-2

CDR3 DNA: TGTGCCAGCAGTTACGGGATAAGGGGATGGAATTCACCCCTCCACTTT
CDR3 protein: CASSYGIRGWNSPLHF
CDR3 length: 16
J gene: TRBJ1-6
clone size: NA
D gene: NA
V gene: TRBV6-6

CDR3 DNA: TGTGCCAGCAGCCTCGGCCCGGCGGGAGGCGCCGGGGAGCTGTTTTTT
CDR3 protein: CASSLGPAGGAGELFF
CDR3 length: 16
J gene: TRBJ2-2
clone size: NA
D gene: TRBD2
V gene: TRBV5-6

CDR3 DNA: TGTGCCAGCAGTTCAGGGGGCAGTACTGGCTATGGCTACACCTTC
CDR3 protein: CASSSGGSTGYGYTF
CDR3 length: 15
J gene: TRBJ1-2
clone size: NA
D gene: TRBD1
V gene: TRBV28

CDR3 DNA: TGTGCCAGCGTGGCCCCCAGCTCCTACGAGCAGTACTTC
CDR3 protein: CASVAPSSYEQYF
CDR3 length: 13
J gene: TRBJ2-7
clone size: NA
D gene: NA
V gene: TRBV28

CDR3 DNA: TGTGCCAGCAGCTTAAATTCTCGGGGTGCTAATGAAAAACTGTTTTTT
CDR3 protein: CASSLNSRGANEKLFF
CDR3 length: 16
J gene: TRBJ1-4
clone size: once
D gene: NA
V gene: TRBV7-2

CDR3 DNA: TGTGCCAGCGTAGACGCCTACGAGCAGTACTTC
CDR3 protein: CASVDAYEQYF
CDR3 length: 11
J gene: TRBJ2-7
clone size: few
D gene: NA
V gene: TRBV19

CDR3 DNA: TGTGCCAGCCGCCGAGGGGGGGCTAGCAATCAGCCCCAGCATTTT
CDR3 protein: CASRRGGASNQPQHF
CDR3 length: 15
J gene: TRBJ1-5
clone size: NA
D gene: NA
V gene: TRBV28

CDR3 DNA: TGTGCCATCAGTGGCCCAGGGGGCTACACTGAAGCTTTCTTT
CDR3 protein: CAISGPGGYTEAFF
CDR3 length: 14
J gene: TRBJ1-1
clone size: NA
D gene: TRBD1
V gene: TRBV10-3

CDR3 DNA: TGTGCCAGCAGCGTTGACAGGACACAGCCCCAGCATTTT
CDR3 protein: CASSVDRTQPQHF
CDR3 length: 13
J gene: TRBJ1-5
clone size: NA
D gene: NA
V gene: TRBV11-2

CDR3 DNA: TGTGCCAGCAGCCGCGGCTTAGCGGGTTCCTACGAGCAGTACTTC
CDR3 protein: CASSRGLAGSYEQYF
CDR3 length: 15
J gene: TRBJ2-7
clone size: NA
D gene: TRBD2
V gene: TRBV7-8

CDR3 DNA: TGTGCCAGCAGTTACTCCACGGCGGGAGCCAGCTACGAGCAGTACTTC
CDR3 protein: CASSYSTAGASYEQYF
CDR3 length: 16
J gene: TRBJ2-7
clone size: NA
D gene: TRBD2
V gene: TRBV6-5

CDR3 DNA: TGTGCCATCCGGGACAGGGACACCGGGGAGCTGTTTTTT
CDR3 protein: CAIRDRDTGELFF
CDR3 length: 13
J gene: TRBJ2-2
clone size: NA
D gene: TRBD1
V gene: TRBV10-3

CDR3 DNA: TGTGCCAGCAGTCCGGGCCACACTGAGGAGCAGTACTTC
CDR3 protein: CASSPGHTEEQYF
CDR3 length: 13
J gene: TRBJ2-7
clone size: once
D gene: NA
V gene: TRBV28

CDR3 DNA: TGTGCCAGTAGTGCTGAGGCAAATCGAAAGACCTATGGCTACACCTTC
CDR3 protein: CASSAEANRKTYGYTF
CDR3 length: 16
J gene: TRBJ1-2
clone size: NA
D gene: NA
V gene: TRBV19

CDR3 DNA: TGTGCCAGCAGCTTGCAGGGGCACTCCTACGAGCAGTACTTC
CDR3 protein: CASSLQGHSYEQYF
CDR3 length: 14
J gene: TRBJ2-7
clone size: few
D gene: NA
V gene: TRBV5-4

CDR3 DNA: TGCGCCAGCAGCCAAACCGGGACATCACACTCCCAGCAGTACTTC
CDR3 protein: CASSQTGTSHSQQYF
CDR3 length: 15
J gene: TRBJ2-7
clone size: NA
D gene: NA
V gene: TRBV4-1

CDR3 DNA: TGTGCCAGCAGCTTCCGCGGCAACGGGACAGGGGGGAAATCCGGGGAGCTGTTTTTT
CDR3 protein: CASSFRGNGTGGKSGELFF
CDR3 length: 19
J gene: TRBJ2-2
clone size: NA
D gene: TRBD1
V gene: TRBV11-3

CDR3 DNA: TGTGCCAGCAGCTCCCGGGACAGGGGGCGCGTCGCCTCCGAGCAGTACTTC
CDR3 protein: CASSSRDRGRVASEQYF
CDR3 length: 17
J gene: TRBJ2-7
clone size: once
D gene: TRBD1
V gene: TRBV7-3

CDR3 DNA: TGCGCCAGCAGCTCGAGCACACCGGGCGGGGCCAACGTCCTGACTTTC
CDR3 protein: CASSSSTPGGANVLTF
CDR3 length: 16
J gene: TRBJ2-6
clone size: NA
D gene: NA
V gene: TRBV5-1

CDR3 DNA: TGTGCCAGCAGTAGAACTCAGGGAAGGGGCTCTGAAGCTTTCTTT
CDR3 protein: CASSRTQGRGSEAFF
CDR3 length: 15
J gene: TRBJ1-1
clone size: NA
D gene: NA
V gene: TRBV7-9

CDR3 DNA: TGTGCCAGCAGCGAAGGACTAGCGGGAGGGGCAGATACGCAGTATTTT
CDR3 protein: CASSEGLAGGADTQYF
CDR3 length: 16
J gene: TRBJ2-3
clone size: NA
D gene: TRBD2
V gene: TRBV2

CDR3 DNA: TGTGCCAGCCCACTCCCGGGGACAGGTTCCTACGAGCAGTACTTC
CDR3 protein: CASPLPGTGSYEQYF
CDR3 length: 15
J gene: TRBJ2-7
clone size: once
D gene: TRBD1
V gene: TRBV18

CDR3 DNA: TGCGCCAGCGTAGGGCCGCACAATGAGCAGTTCTTC
CDR3 protein: CASVGPHNEQFF
CDR3 length: 12
J gene: TRBJ2-1
clone size: NA
D gene: NA
V gene: TRBV5-1

CDR3 DNA: TGCGCCAGCAGCTTGGCCGGGACAGGCCTCGGAAACACCATATATTTT
CDR3 protein: CASSLAGTGLGNTIYF
CDR3 length: 16
J gene: TRBJ1-3
clone size: NA
D gene: TRBD1
V gene: TRBV5-1

CDR3 DNA: TGTGCCAGCAGCGTATCAGCGGAGTACCAAGAGACCCAGTACTTC
CDR3 protein: CASSVSAEYQETQYF
CDR3 length: 15
J gene: TRBJ2-5
clone size: NA
D gene: NA
V gene: TRBV9

CDR3 DNA: TGTGCCAGCAGTGTTACGGACCTCACCGGGGAGCTGTTTTTT
CDR3 protein: CASSVTDLTGELFF
CDR3 length: 14
J gene: TRBJ2-2
clone size: NA
D gene: NA
V gene: TRBV2

CDR3 DNA: TGTGCCAGCAGGAGCCCGCGGGGAGGGGAAAAACTGTTTTTT
CDR3 protein: CASRSPRGGEKLFF
CDR3 length: 14
J gene: TRBJ1-4
clone size: NA
D gene: NA
V gene: TRBV2

CDR3 DNA: TGTGCCAGCAGTACTAGCGGGAATATACAGGCGTGGCAGTACTTC
CDR3 protein: CASSTSGNIQAWQYF
CDR3 length: 15
J gene: TRBJ2-5
clone size: NA
D gene: TRBD2
V gene: TRBV28

CDR3 DNA: TGTGCCAGCAGCCGAAACAGGGGGCTCCATGGCTACACCTTC
CDR3 protein: CASSRNRGLHGYTF
CDR3 length: 14
J gene: TRBJ1-2
clone size: NA
D gene: TRBD1
V gene: TRBV28

CDR3 DNA: TGTGCCAGCAGTATGGGGCGGGCAGTTGGAAACACCATATATTTT
CDR3 protein: CASSMGRAVGNTIYF
CDR3 length: 15
J gene: TRBJ1-3
clone size: NA
D gene: NA
V gene: TRBV19

CDR3 DNA: TGCGCCAGCAGCCAAGATCCCTACGAGCAGTACTTC
CDR3 protein: CASSQDPYEQYF
CDR3 length: 12
J gene: TRBJ2-7
clone size: few
D gene: NA
V gene: TRBV4-1

CDR3 DNA: TGTGCCAGCTCACCACGAGGGGACACATTGTTTGAAAAACTGTTTTTT
CDR3 protein: CASSPRGDTLFEKLFF
CDR3 length: 16
J gene: TRBJ1-4
clone size: NA
D gene: NA
V gene: TRBV18

CDR3 DNA: TGTGCCAGCAGCAAGGTCAGGGAGGAGGATCAGCCCCAGCATTTT
CDR3 protein: CASSKVREEDQPQHF
CDR3 length: 15
J gene: TRBJ1-5
clone size: NA
D gene: NA
V gene: TRBV21-1

CDR3 DNA: TGTGCCAGTCCTAGGGGGTGCACTGAAGCTTTCTTT
CDR3 protein: CASPRGCTEAFF
CDR3 length: 12
J gene: TRBJ1-1
clone size: NA
D gene: NA
V gene: TRBV6-4

CDR3 DNA: TGCGCCAGCAGCTACCAATCAACAGGGTTGGGTGAAAAACTGTTTTTT
CDR3 protein: CASSYQSTGLGEKLFF
CDR3 length: 16
J gene: TRBJ1-4
clone size: NA
D gene: NA
V gene: TRBV5-1

CDR3 DNA: TGTGCCAGCAGCGCCGATAGTAGTTGGGGGAGGGACGAGCAGTACTTC
CDR3 protein: CASSADSSWGRDEQYF
CDR3 length: 16
J gene: TRBJ2-7
clone size: NA
D gene: TRBD2
V gene: TRBV11-2

CDR3 DNA: TGTGCCAGCAGTTTGATCGGTTTGGGGGGCGCTAACTATGGCTACACCTTC
CDR3 protein: CASSLIGLGGANYGYTF
CDR3 length: 17
J gene: TRBJ1-2
clone size: NA
D gene: NA
V gene: TRBV28

CDR3 DNA: TGTGCCAGCAACTTAAGGCCTGGGACAGGGGCCATGAACACTGAAGCTTTCTTT
CDR3 protein: CASNLRPGTGAMNTEAFF
CDR3 length: 18
J gene: TRBJ1-1
clone size: once
D gene: TRBD1
V gene: TRBV28

CDR3 DNA: TGTGCCAGCAGCGTAGGCGGGAGGAGCTCCTACGAGCAGTACTTC
CDR3 protein: CASSVGGRSSYEQYF
CDR3 length: 15
J gene: TRBJ2-7
clone size: NA
D gene: TRBD2
V gene: TRBV9

CDR3 DNA: TGTGCCAGCAGCCTCCTTCCGGGACAGGGTCATGGCTACACCTTC
CDR3 protein: CASSLLPGQGHGYTF
CDR3 length: 15
J gene: TRBJ1-2
clone size: NA
D gene: TRBD1
V gene: TRBV11-2

CDR3 DNA: TGTGCCAGCAGTTACTCGTGGCAGGGCTACGAGCAGTACTTC
CDR3 protein: CASSYSWQGYEQYF
CDR3 length: 14
J gene: TRBJ2-7
clone size: NA
D gene: NA
V gene: TRBV6-5

CDR3 DNA: TGCAGTGCTCTTTTCATCAATGAGCAGTTCTTC
CDR3 protein: CSALFINEQFF
CDR3 length: 11
J gene: TRBJ2-1
clone size: NA
D gene: NA
V gene: TRBV20-1

CDR3 DNA: TGTGCCAGCAGCCAGAGACAGGGCAATCAGCCCCAGCATTTT
CDR3 protein: CASSQRQGNQPQHF
CDR3 length: 14
J gene: TRBJ1-5
clone size: NA
D gene: NA
V gene: TRBV7-6

CDR3 DNA: TGTGCCAGCAGTTTAATGGGGGGCTCTAATGAAAAACTGTTTTTT
CDR3 protein: CASSLMGGSNEKLFF
CDR3 length: 15
J gene: TRBJ1-4
clone size: NA
D gene: NA
V gene: TRBV28

CDR3 DNA: TGTGCCAGCAGCGGGGCTGCGGGCCCCCAGCATTTT
CDR3 protein: CASSGAAGPQHF
CDR3 length: 12
J gene: TRBJ1-5
clone size: NA
D gene: NA
V gene: TRBV5-6

CDR3 DNA: TGTGCCAGCAGGGCCGGGACAGTCGGACAAGAGACCCAGTACTTC
CDR3 protein: CASRAGTVGQETQYF
CDR3 length: 15
J gene: TRBJ2-5
clone size: once
D gene: TRBD1
V gene: TRBV28

CDR3 DNA: TGTGCCAGCAGACCCTCGGGGGCGCGAGGCTACACCTTC
CDR3 protein: CASRPSGARGYTF
CDR3 length: 13
J gene: TRBJ1-2
clone size: NA
D gene: NA
V gene: TRBV6-5

CDR3 DNA: TGTGCCAGCAGCTTAGATCCCCCGGGGCCTGAAGCTTTCTTT
CDR3 protein: CASSLDPPGPEAFF
CDR3 length: 14
J gene: TRBJ1-1
clone size: NA
D gene: NA
V gene: TRBV11-2

CDR3 DNA: TGTGCCAGCCAGACGACGGAGCGGGGGTCGACAACTGAAGCTTTCTTT
CDR3 protein: CASQTTERGSTTEAFF
CDR3 length: 16
J gene: TRBJ1-1
clone size: NA
D gene: NA
V gene: TRBV19

CDR3 DNA: TGTGCCAGCAGTGACGAGGGGTTTCCTGGCTACACCTTC
CDR3 protein: CASSDEGFPGYTF
CDR3 length: 13
J gene: TRBJ1-2
clone size: NA
D gene: NA
V gene: TRBV2

CDR3 DNA: TGTGCCAGCAGCCCAGGACAGGGGGTTGAAGAGCAGTACTTC
CDR3 protein: CASSPGQGVEEQYF
CDR3 length: 14
J gene: TRBJ2-7
clone size: few
D gene: TRBD1
V gene: TRBV28

CDR3 DNA: TGTGCCAGCAGTTTATACCAAGGCGAGCAGTACTTC
CDR3 protein: CASSLYQGEQYF
CDR3 length: 12
J gene: TRBJ2-7
clone size: NA
D gene: NA
V gene: TRBV28

CDR3 DNA: TGTGCCAGCAGCCGCACAGGGATGAACACTGAAGCTTTCTTT
CDR3 protein: CASSRTGMNTEAFF
CDR3 length: 14
J gene: TRBJ1-1
clone size: NA
D gene: NA
V gene: TRBV6-4

CDR3 DNA: TGTGCCAGCAGCTTGGGCGGTATAGATGAAGCTTTCTTT
CDR3 protein: CASSLGGIDEAFF
CDR3 length: 13
J gene: TRBJ1-1
clone size: NA
D gene: NA
V gene: TRBV7-3